This is a list of T cell receptor beta chains from one sample in a study of CD8 T cells in ankylosing spondylitis. From the 5' RACE reads, TCRdb called clonotypes with MiXCR, one entry per CDR3 protein. The profile shows fewer than 130,000 distinct CDR3 sequences, approximately 25% of them singletons. The source material was synovial fluid, either unsorted or a sorted T cell fraction (not recorded which). These receptors all stem from a male donor with ankylosing spondylitis. The CDR3 runs from the conserved cysteine through the conserved F or W. A D gene is named only where the DNA matches it firmly. The listing skips clone size in some rows; elsewhere it reads once, few, many or a size class.

v_gene	j_gene	abundance	d_gene	CDR3aa	CDR3nt
TRBV7-9	TRBJ1-4	.	.	CASSLLQPAEKLFF	TGTGCCAGCAGCTTATTACAGCCAGCTGAAAAACTGTTTTTT
TRBV11-1	TRBJ2-7	.	TRBD1	CASSKQGALSGISYEQYF	TGTGCCAGCAGCAAACAGGGGGCTCTGAGCGGGATCTCCTACGAGCAGTACTTC
TRBV2	TRBJ1-5	few	.	CASSRTFEPQHF	TGTGCCAGCAGTCGCACTTTTGAGCCCCAGCATTTT
TRBV7-9	TRBJ1-1	few	.	CASSPSTGNTEAFF	TGTGCCAGCAGCCCTTCAACAGGGAACACTGAAGCTTTCTTT
TRBV24-1	TRBJ2-2	.	.	CATSGNRELFF	TGTGCCACCAGTGGGAACCGGGAGCTGTTTTTT
TRBV5-1	TRBJ2-1	.	TRBD2	CASSTARTSGRGEQFF	TGCGCCAGCAGCACCGCTCGGACTAGCGGGAGAGGTGAGCAGTTCTTC
TRBV19	TRBJ2-1	few	TRBD2	CASSPTSASYNEQFF	TGTGCCAGTAGTCCGACTAGCGCCAGCTACAATGAGCAGTTCTTC
TRBV6-5	TRBJ1-6	few	TRBD1	CASSFRPTGDSPLHF	TGTGCCAGCAGTTTCCGCCCGACAGGGGATTCACCCCTCCACTTT
TRBV9	TRBJ2-4	few	.	CASSVGVSRKNIQYF	TGTGCCAGCAGCGTAGGTGTCAGCCGCAAAAACATTCAGTACTTC
TRBV20-1	TRBJ1-3	.	.	CSATAFSGNTIYF	TGCAGTGCTACGGCCTTCTCTGGAAACACCATATATTTT
TRBV11-2	TRBJ2-3	.	TRBD2	CASSLELAGARTDTQYF	TGTGCCAGCAGCTTAGAACTAGCGGGTGCACGCACAGATACGCAGTATTTT
TRBV28	TRBJ1-5	.	.	CASRDVGRQNQPQHF	TGTGCCAGCAGGGACGTGGGTCGACAGAATCAGCCCCAGCATTTT
TRBV9	TRBJ1-1	.	.	CASSVGGDTEALF	TGTGCCAGCAGCGTAGGCGGGGACACTGAAGCTCTCTTT
TRBV10-3	TRBJ1-2	.	.	CAISESQGYYGYTF	TGTGCCATCAGTGAGTCCCAGGGGTACTATGGCTACACCTTC
TRBV15	TRBJ2-1	few	TRBD2	CATSRDERGNEQFF	TGTGCCACCAGCAGAGATGAGCGGGGGAATGAGCAGTTCTTC
TRBV21-1	TRBJ1-1	many	.	CASSGGTLNTEAFF	TGTGCCAGCAGCGGGGGGACACTGAACACTGAAGCTTTCTTT
TRBV19	TRBJ1-2	few	.	CASISGYGYTF	TGTGCCAGTATCTCGGGTTATGGCTACACCTTC
TRBV6-6	TRBJ1-2	few	.	CASSLDLQTNYTF	TGTGCCAGCAGTTTGGACCTCCAAACTAACTACACCTTC
TRBV5-6	TRBJ1-6	.	.	CASSYRPERNSPLHF	TGTGCCAGCAGCTACCGACCGGAGAGAAATTCACCCCTCCACTTT
TRBV4-1	TRBJ2-5	.	.	CASSQEPVLRVAQYF	TGCGCCAGCAGCCAAGAACCTGTACTCAGGGTTGCCCAGTACTTC
TRBV29-1	TRBJ1-1	.	TRBD1	CSVRTGGGPEAFF	TGCAGCGTGAGGACAGGGGGAGGCCCTGAAGCTTTCTTT
TRBV6-6	TRBJ2-1	many	.	CASSYWGNEQFF	TGTGCCAGCAGTTATTGGGGTAATGAGCAGTTCTTC